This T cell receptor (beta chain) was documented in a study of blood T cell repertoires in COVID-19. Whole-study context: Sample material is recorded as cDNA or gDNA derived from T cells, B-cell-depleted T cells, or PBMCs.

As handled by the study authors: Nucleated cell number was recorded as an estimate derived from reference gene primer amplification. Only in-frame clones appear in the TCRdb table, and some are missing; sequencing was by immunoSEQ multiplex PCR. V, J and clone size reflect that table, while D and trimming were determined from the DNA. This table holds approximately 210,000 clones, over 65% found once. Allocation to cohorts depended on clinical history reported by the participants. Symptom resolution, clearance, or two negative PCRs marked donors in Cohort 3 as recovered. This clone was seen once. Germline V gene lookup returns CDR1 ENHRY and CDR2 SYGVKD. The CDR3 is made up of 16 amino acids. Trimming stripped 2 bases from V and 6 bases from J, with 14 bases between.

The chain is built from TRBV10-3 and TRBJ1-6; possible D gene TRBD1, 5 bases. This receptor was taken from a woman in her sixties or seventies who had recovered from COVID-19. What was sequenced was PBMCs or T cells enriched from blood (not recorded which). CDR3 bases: TGTGCCATCAGTGAGGTCCCGGGGGAGCGTAATTCACCCCTCCACTTT. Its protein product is CAISEVPGERNSPLHF.